What follows is one TCR beta chain and its context. This record comes from a study of blood T cell repertoires in COVID-19. Here immunoSEQ multiplex PCR was the method, and the copy in TCRdb shows in-frame clones only, minus some. The sample consists of about 210,000 clones, 75% to 85% of them appearing once. The V segment lost 7 bases and the J segment 4 bases; nucleotides outside the gene matches: 10. Germline values: CDR1 SNHLY, CDR2 FYNNEI. The CDR3 contains 15 residues. The receptor comes from a man aged 40-50 years who had recovered from COVID-19. This chain joins TRBV2 and TRBJ2-7; TRBD2 aligns across 10 bases. The material sequenced was PBMCs or T cells enriched from blood (not recorded which). DNA for the CDR3: TGTGCCAGCACCCCGGGACTAGCGCTATTTTACGAGCAGTACTTC. Protein sequence: CASTPGLALFYEQYF.